The 8 T cell receptor beta chains below all came from one sample that was sequenced in a study of CD8 T cells in ankylosing spondylitis. Study results and caveats: Among TCR beta sequences, a motif of roughly 8 highly homologous variants appeared characteristic of ankylosing spondylitis blood.

No antigen has been identified for these receptors. TCRdb analysed the 5' RACE reads with MiXCR anew, one entry per CDR3 protein. The sample carries around 770,000 distinct CDR3 sequences, under 20% recorded once. Sequenced: blood, either unsorted or a sorted T cell fraction (not recorded which). All receptors derive from a male donor with ankylosing spondylitis.

The CDR3, as DNA: TGTGCCAGCAGCCCAAATGGCGGAGGGGAGGACATTCAGTACTTC. It yields the protein CASSPNGGGEDIQYF. The chain combines TRBV7-9 with TRBJ2-4; a possible D gene is TRBD2 (6 bases). Germline CDR1 is SEHNR and CDR2 is FQNEAQ (reference sequence). The CDR3 extends over 15 amino acids. The ends were cut back, 5 bases at V and 8 bases at J, with 19 bases in the middle.

This chain links TRBV7-8 with TRBJ1-4; 7 nucleotides agree with TRBD1. With V trimmed by 4 bases and J by 0 bases, 8 bases remained unmatched. CDR3 length: 17 residues. The germline V gene has CDR1 SGHVS and CDR2 FQNEAQ. For the CDR3, the DNA is TGTGCCAGCAGCTCGCTCAGGGGGATGGCAACTAATGAAAAACTGTTTTTT. Translated: CASSSLRGMATNEKLFF.

The rearrangement uses TRBV3-1 and TRBJ2-2; D may match TRBD1 or TRBD2 (6 bases each). The CDR3 sequence is 17 residues long. V was shortened by 2 bases and J by 7 bases, with 20 bases between the two germline ends. CDR1 and CDR2 from the germline V gene are LGHDT and YNNKEL (reference sequence). The CDR3 region is CASSQPPNPGAGGELFF. CDR3 coding DNA: TGTGCCAGCAGCCAACCCCCTAACCCGGGGGCGGGCGGGGAGCTGTTTTTT.

The V gene is TRBV3-1, the J gene TRBJ1-5; a weak D match, TRBD1 (6 bases). Deletions cut 0 bases from V and 1 base from J, with 16 bases between. Germline loops: CDR1 LGHDT, CDR2 YNNKEL (reference sequence). The CDR3 loop spans 18 amino acids. The CDR3: CASSQDGMSGQSNQPQHF. The CDR3 nucleotides are TGTGCCAGCAGCCAAGATGGGATGAGCGGACAGAGCAATCAGCCCCAGCATTTT.

The CDR3 bases are TGTGCCAGCAGCCCAATCCCCGCTCTGGTCGTTGGAGAAAAACTGTTTTTT. Translating gives CASSPIPALVVGEKLFF. The V and J genes are TRBV16 and TRBJ1-4; D is undetermined. V was trimmed by 4 bases and J by 8 bases, leaving 23 bases between them. The CDR3 runs 17 residues. From germline, CDR1 is KGHSY and CDR2 FQNENV.

This clonotype was seen a few times. This chain connects TRBV11-2 to TRBJ2-1; D is undetermined. The CDR3 loop spans 13 amino acids. The V gene lost 0 bases and the J gene lost 5 bases, with 5 bases spanning the gap. In germline, CDR1 is SGHAT, CDR2 FQNNGV. The DNA for the CDR3 is TGTGCCAGCAGCTTAGACGCGAACAATGAGCAGTTCTTC. Amino acids: CASSLDANNEQFF.

In this sample, this clonotype turned up a few times. The J gene is TRBJ2-1, the V gene TRBV2, with D uncertain. The CDR3 has 11 residues. Germline CDR1 SNHLY, CDR2 FYNNEI. With 1 base removed from V and 15 bases from J, the gap between germline ends came to 10 bases. The CDR3 bases are TGTGCCAGCAGTGAAGGTCGTGTAGGGTTCTTC. This sequence encodes CASSEGRVGFF. Supplemented by reference TRBV2 and TRBJ2-1, the full variable domain reads EPEVTQTPSHQVTQMGQEVILRCVPISNHLYFYWYRQILGQKVEFLVSFYNNEISEKSEIFDDQFSVERPDGSNFTLKIRSTKLEDSAMYFCASSEGRVGFFGPGTRLTVL.

The chain employs TRBV12-3 or TRBV12-4 and TRBJ2-7; D uncertain. The CDR3 is 13 amino acids. The V end lost 3 bases, the J end lost 2 bases, and 8 bases lay between the germline ends. CDR3 sequence reads: CASSFGNTYEQYF. In DNA form, the CDR3 reads TGTGCCAGCAGTTTCGGTAACACCTACGAGCAGTACTTC.